This entry lists 15 T cell receptor beta chains sequenced from one sample in a study of blood T cell repertoires in COVID-19. Data came from immunoSEQ multiplex PCR; TCRdb stores just in-frame clones and leaves some out. The repertoire holds 40,000 to 60,000 clones, with more than 65% as singletons. Sequenced sample: peripheral blood. The receptor set was obtained from an older woman with acute or convalescent COVID-19.

This chain's CDR3 is CASSPRRDFTEQYF. CDR3 nucleotides: TGTGCCAGCAGCCCCAGACGGGACTTTACCGAGCAGTACTTC. This chain connects TRBV6-5 to TRBJ2-7; perhaps TRBD2 as D (6 bases). CDR1 and CDR2 (germline): MNHEY, SVGAGI. CDR3 length equals 14 residues. Trimming took off 6 bases at V and 6 bases at J, with 18 bases between the two ends.

The chain combines TRBV27 with TRBJ1-1; the D gene is possibly TRBD1 (6 bases). Germline V gives CDR1 MNHEY, CDR2 SMNVEV (reference sequence). This CDR3 is built from 15 residues. V shed 2 bases and J shed 5 bases, with 15 bases lying between them. As DNA, the CDR3 is TGTGCCAGCAGTTTAATGCCAGGGGCGTTAACTGAAGCTTTCTTT. It codes for CASSLMPGALTEAFF.

J is TRBJ2-3 and V is TRBV7-8; 7 bases line up with TRBD2. The CDR3 sequence is 17 residues long. Germline CDR1 and CDR2: SGHVS and FQNEAQ. The J segment lost 3 bases and the V segment lost 1 base, leaving 10 bases of the junction unmatched. This CDR3 is CASSLGRREYLTDTQYF. The CDR3 nucleotides read TGTGCCAGCAGCTTAGGTCGGCGGGAGTATCTGACAGATACGCAGTATTTT.

The genes are TRBV20-1 and TRBJ2-1; a possible D gene is TRBD2 (6 bases). The germline gives CDR1 DFQATT, CDR2 SNEGSKA (reference sequence). V gave up 3 bases and J gave up 5 bases, with 20 bases separating them. This CDR3 contains 16 residues. CDR3 region: CSASPTRGRGNNEQFF. The DNA for the CDR3 is TGCAGTGCTAGTCCAACCCGGGGCCGGGGGAACAATGAGCAGTTCTTC.

This clone has just a few counts. The chain is built from TRBV5-4 and TRBJ1-1; D is possibly TRBD1 (6 bases). Trimming took 4 bases from V and 1 from J, leaving 17 bases between them. The CDR3 extends over 16 amino acids. Germline-derived CDR1 and CDR2 are SGHNT and YYREEE (reference sequence). In nucleotides, the CDR3 is TGTGCCAGCAGCCCAGGACAGTTCTTACGGAACACTGAAGCTTTCTTT. As protein: CASSPGQFLRNTEAFF.

This sequence joins TRBV28 and TRBJ2-3; 13 positions match TRBD2. V shed 5 bases, J shed 6 bases, and the junction held 8 bases outside the gene matches. The length of the CDR3 is 16 residues. Germline loops: CDR1 MDHEN, CDR2 SYDVKM. The CDR3 protein is CASSKTSGRAEDTQYF. CDR3 sequence (DNA): TGTGCCAGCAGTAAAACTAGCGGGAGGGCCGAGGATACGCAGTATTTT. Drawing the rest from reference TRBV28 and TRBJ2-3, the complete variable domain is DVKVTQSSRYLVKRTGEKVFLECVQDMDHENMFWYRQDPGLGLRLIYFSYDVKMKEKGDIPEGYSVSREKKERFSLILESASTNQTSMYLCASSKTSGRAEDTQYFGPGTRLTVL.

The V gene is TRBV6-1, the J gene TRBJ2-7; the match to TRBD1 covers 7 bases. V was clipped by 2 bases and J by 2 bases; unmatched bases: 12. Germline V CDR1 and CDR2: MNHNS, SASEGT. This CDR3 comprises 17 residues. CDR3 residues: CASSELPRTGYTYEQYF. The CDR3 nucleotides read TGTGCCAGCAGTGAACTCCCTCGGACAGGCTACACCTACGAGCAGTACTTC.

V and J are TRBV2 and TRBJ1-5, with 11 bases that match TRBD1. This CDR3 comprises 18 residues. The ends lost 7 bases at V and 0 bases at J; junction bases unmatched: 11. Germline V lookup: CDR1 SNHLY, CDR2 FYNNEI. The CDR3 loop is CASTPGTGGPYSNQPQHF. CDR3 bases: TGTGCCAGCACTCCCGGGACAGGGGGACCTTATAGCAATCAGCCCCAGCATTTT.

This clone occurred a few times. This chain joins TRBV11-2 and TRBJ1-1, with D hard to call. Germline V gene sequence: CDR1 SGHAT, CDR2 FQNNGV. Trimming shortened V by 3 bases and J by 4 bases, and 12 bases separated the two germline ends. The CDR3 length is 14 residues. CDR3 protein: CASSFWRRSTEAFF. The CDR3 region has the DNA TGTGCCAGCAGCTTTTGGCGGAGATCCACTGAAGCTTTCTTT.

The chain links TRBV6-1 to TRBJ1-4; D may be TRBD1 (5 bases). Germline V gives CDR1 MNHNS, CDR2 SASEGT. The V gene lost 3 bases and the J gene lost 8 bases, with 16 bases spanning the gap. This CDR3 is 15 amino acids long. The CDR3, as DNA: TGTGCCAGCAGTGAGTTCGGCAGGGTGGAAGAAAAACTGTTTTTT. Its protein is CASSEFGRVEEKLFF.

The V and J genes are TRBV5-1 and TRBJ2-2, with no clear D. This CDR3 has 16 residues. Trimming took off 0 bases at V and 0 bases at J, with 9 bases between the two ends. Germline V gives CDR1 SGHRS, CDR2 YFSETQ. CDR3 DNA sequence: TGCGCCAGCAGCTTGGAAGCCTCCGCGAACACCGGGGAGCTGTTTTTT. Translation: CASSLEASANTGELFF.

This chain connects TRBV3-1 (or the pseudogene TRBV3-2) to TRBJ2-2; 8 bases line up with TRBD2. V was pared by 3 bases and J by 15 bases, with 12 bases of the junction left unmatched. CDR3 length: 14 residues. Germline assignment: CDR1 LGHDT and CDR2 YNNKEL (reference sequence). CDR3 sequence: CASSHRGGTPILFF. The CDR3 coding sequence is TGTGCCAGCAGCCATCGCGGGGGGACTCCGATCTTGTTTTTT.

The chain carries TRBV2 and TRBJ1-1; a weak D match, TRBD1 (6 bases). This CDR3 is built from 16 residues. Germline V gives CDR1 SNHLY, CDR2 FYNNEI. Trimming stripped 6 bases from V and 1 base from J, with 18 bases between. This CDR3 is CASRRQNRVWNTEAFF. The CDR3 bases are TGTGCCAGCAGGAGACAGAACAGGGTCTGGAACACTGAAGCTTTCTTT. The whole variable domain, remainder taken from reference TRBV2 and TRBJ1-1, is EPEVTQTPSHQVTQMGQEVILRCVPISNHLYFYWYRQILGQKVEFLVSFYNNEISEKSEIFDDQFSVERPDGSNFTLKIRSTKLEDSAMYFCASRRQNRVWNTEAFFGQGTRLTVV.

Written as DNA, the CDR3 is TGTGCCAGCAGTAGTAGCGGATCCACAGATACGCAGTATTTT. It is translated as CASSSSGSTDTQYF. The rearrangement joins TRBV6-2 or TRBV6-3 to TRBJ2-3, with a tentative D call TRBD2 (6 bases). V shed 5 bases and J shed 2 bases, with 11 bases lying between them. Germline V gives CDR1 MNHEY, CDR2 SVGEGT. The CDR3 is 14 amino acids.

The chain has TRBV6-5 and TRBJ1-1; D not resolved. Germline V CDR1 and CDR2: MNHEY, SVGAGI. Trimming took 8 bases from V and 11 from J, leaving 15 bases between them. This CDR3 region has 11 residues. The CDR3 reads CASVGGLGAFF. CDR3 in DNA: TGTGCCAGCGTAGGAGGACTGGGGGCTTTCTTT.